Included here is one TCR beta chain sequence, with context. Its antigen remains undetermined. No much larger clone exists at a distance of one base, and base qualities are not known. The sample's time point label, decoded: about 28 days (+/-7) after the second vaccine dose. AZD1222 recipients whose second dose came at about 4 weeks and those whose second dose came at about 12 weeks were combined into one group, since spike-specific TCR depth and breadth did not differ between the two schedules. Vaccinee samples were obtained from the UK trials COV001 and COV002, which included a single-blind randomized controlled phase 2/3 trial of AZD1222 (ChAdOx1 nCoV-19) in healthy adults. For TCRbeta chain sequencing, PBMC samples from trial participants were taken at day 0 and at day 28 after the second dose. This specimen belongs to a study of T cell responses to AZD1222 COVID-19 vaccine (dated by TCRdb to about 2021). The study in broad terms: TCR sequencing was performed for roughly 240 trial participants, of whom approximately 200 were given two doses of AZD1222 and 26 were given two doses of MenACWY control vaccine. Trial participants were enrolled by age into subgroups of 18-55, 56-69 and 70-plus years, and around 150, 28 and 57 TCR-sequenced participants, respectively, were included in these subgroups. Study-wide conclusions, independent of this receptor: Reportedly, almost half of the unique spike-specific TCRs recognized epitopes lying outside the regions that are mutated in the B.1.351 and B.1.1.7 variants. Most participants were white British and females outnumbered males, and the authors suggested that clonal diversity may have been underestimated. Conclusions about previously exposed vaccinees were limited because only a handful of AZD1222 recipients were SARS-CoV-2 seropositive at baseline. Vaccine-associated CD4 TCRs spanned the whole spike protein, with dominant responses in regions 160-218 and 743-854. No day 14 peak-response samples were available, so repertoires were characterized only after the peak T cell response. In the small 56-69-year group, the increase in depth fell short of significance, most likely because of low power. Spike-specific TCR breadth and depth rose significantly after two AZD1222 doses compared with day 0 and with MenACWY recipients.

Reading the germline V gene gives CDR1 SQVTM and CDR2 ANQGSEA. The CDR3 sequence holds 15 residues, the cysteine and phenylalanine included. The read is trimmed to its CDR3 DNA, 45 bases read in frame from base 1. The V end loses 4 bases and the J end loses 5 bases, and a stretch of 18 bases separates them. The CDR3 regions of human TCRbeta chains were analyzed by immunosequencing. As for the authors' bioinformatics: TCRs in the repertoires were matched against a reference library of SARS-CoV-2-specific TCRs that had been generated with the MIRA antigen-specificity platform. Breadth was defined as the fraction of unique TCRs that were SARS-CoV-2-associated. Depth was defined as the fraction of total T cells that were SARS-CoV-2-associated. Using the MIRA data, every spike-specific TCR was mapped to the spike region that the TCR reacted to and assigned to either a CD4 or a CD8 class. Log10-transformed breadth and depth values were compared by one-way ANOVA with Sidak's multiple comparisons tests. This is the immuneACCESS table as TCRdb keeps it, with only in-frame sequences that have V and J called. A part of the clones is gone; compared with another copy, unresolved V genes explain less than half, and the rest is unexplained. From that table come the V and J calls and clone size; the DNA was used to work out D and trimming. This sample has around 190,000 clones in its table, and roughly 94% of those were observed once. The ten biggest clones cover approximately 1.5% of the sample.

Recombination joined TRBV29-1 with TRBJ2-1; the D match is possibly TRBD1 or TRBD2, with 5 bases aligned in each. The material sequenced was peripheral blood, taken 28 days after the second AZD1222 dose. This TCR was recovered from an adult who received the AZD1222 COVID-19 vaccine. The sequenced DNA is TGCAGCGTTGGGTATCGGGGCGGTGGGAACAATGAGCAGTTCTTC. The translation is CSVGYRGGGNNEQFF.